This paragraph reports one T cell receptor beta chain. This specimen belongs to a study of cytotoxic CD8 clonotypes in ibrutinib-treated CLL. The CDR3 consists of 14 residues. CDR1 is GTSNPN, CDR2 SVGIG, per germline (reference sequence). V dropped 3 bases and J dropped 5 bases, with 13 bases sitting between them. The repertoire was sequenced with immunoSEQ multiplex PCR; TCRdb's copy has only in-frame clones and lacks some. The sample consists of about 68,000 clones, 75% to 95% of them appearing once. The receptor was isolated from a human donor with chronic lymphocytic leukemia. This rearrangement joins TRBV30 to TRBJ2-2, with D possibly being TRBD2 (5 bases). Sequenced here: PBMCs, sampled after 12 months of ibrutinib treatment. The chain's CDR3 is CAWRGSTGTGELFF. CDR3 bases: TGTGCCTGGAGAGGGTCAACGGGAACCGGGGAGCTGTTTTTT.